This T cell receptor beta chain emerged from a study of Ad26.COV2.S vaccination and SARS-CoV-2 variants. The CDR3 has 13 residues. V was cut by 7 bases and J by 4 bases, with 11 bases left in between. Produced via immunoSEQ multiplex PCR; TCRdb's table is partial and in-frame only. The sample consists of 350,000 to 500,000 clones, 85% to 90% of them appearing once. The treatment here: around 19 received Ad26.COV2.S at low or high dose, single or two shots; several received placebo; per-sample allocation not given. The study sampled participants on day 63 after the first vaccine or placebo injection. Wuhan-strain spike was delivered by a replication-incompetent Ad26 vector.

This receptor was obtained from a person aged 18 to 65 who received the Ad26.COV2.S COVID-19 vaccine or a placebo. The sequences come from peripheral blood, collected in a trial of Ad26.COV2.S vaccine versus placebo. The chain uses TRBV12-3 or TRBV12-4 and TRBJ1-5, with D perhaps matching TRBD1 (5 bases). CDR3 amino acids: CASTRDGNQPQHF. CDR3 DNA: TGTGCCAGCACCCGGGACGGGAATCAGCCCCAGCATTTT.